This T cell receptor (beta chain) was profiled in a study of blood T cell repertoires in COVID-19. Per the germline V gene, CDR1 is MNHEY and CDR2 is SVGEGT. The CDR3 runs to 14 residues. The J segment lost 7 bases and the V segment lost 4 bases, leaving 6 bases of the junction unmatched. Sequenced by immunoSEQ multiplex PCR; TCRdb stores in-frame clones only, minus some. The sample consists of hundreds of thousands of clones, 70% to 90% of them appearing once. The specimen sequenced was peripheral blood. V and J are TRBV6-2 or TRBV6-3 and TRBJ1-1; TRBD1 matches at 10 bases. The TCR comes from a young woman who had recovered from COVID-19. Here the CDR3 reads CASSSLTGGHEAFF. Here the CDR3 DNA reads TGTGCCAGCAGTTCCCTGACAGGGGGCCATGAAGCTTTCTTT.